Listed below are T cell receptor beta chains from one sample, sequenced in a study of shared clonotypes between healthy human individuals. Clones were sequenced by immunoSEQ multiplex PCR, and TCRdb holds only the in-frame ones, with some missing. The table shows roughly 2 million clones, with over 85% occurring only once. Sequencing was done on a sample of naive CD8+ T cells sorted from blood. Source of these receptors: a man younger than 35 in good health. Both conserved end residues are part of each CDR3. The order of the fields is CDR3 length, clone size, J gene, D gene, V gene, CDR3 protein, CDR3 DNA. A D gene is named only where the DNA matches it firmly. Not all rows give a size; the values are once, few, many and, for expanded clones, a class.

>13|.|TRBJ1-2|TRBD1|TRBV27
CASSLGAGGGYTF
TGTGCCAGCAGTTTGGGTGCAGGGGGCGGCTACACCTTC
>13|once|TRBJ2-7|TRBD1|TRBV25-1
CASSEGQSYEQYF
TGTGCCAGCAGTGAGGGACAGAGCTACGAGCAGTACTTC
>11|.|TRBJ1-2|TRBD1|TRBV11-2
CASSMDREEGF
TGTGCCAGCAGCATGGACAGGGAGGAGGGCTTC
>14|.|TRBJ2-7|TRBD2|TRBV6-5
CASSPGLAMGEQYF
TGTGCCAGCAGTCCCGGACTAGCAATGGGGGAGCAGTACTTC
>16|once|TRBJ1-2|.|TRBV6-1
CASSEIDLGVNYGYTF
TGTGCCAGCAGTGAAATTGATTTGGGGGTCAACTATGGCTACACCTTC
>13|.|TRBJ1-4|.|TRBV5-4
CASSLPPSEKLFF
TGTGCCAGCAGCTTGCCCCCCAGTGAAAAACTGTTTTTT
>14|.|TRBJ1-2|.|TRBV13
CASSFGTENYGYTF
TGTGCCAGCAGCTTCGGGACGGAGAACTATGGCTACACCTTC
>15|.|TRBJ2-2|.|TRBV27
CASSLGTNGAGELFF
TGTGCCAGCAGTTTAGGGACGAACGGGGCCGGGGAGCTGTTTTTT
>14|.|TRBJ2-7|.|TRBV6-6
CASSYSGPSYEQYF
TGTGCCAGCAGTTACTCAGGCCCCTCCTACGAGCAGTACTTC
>17|.|TRBJ2-1|.|TRBV28
CASSLSGHGGRGNEQFF
TGTGCCAGCAGTTTATCCGGCCACGGGGGAAGGGGCAATGAGCAGTTCTTC
>15|.|TRBJ2-7|.|TRBV4-1
CASSQERGSFYEQYF
TGCGCCAGCAGCCAAGAGAGGGGGAGTTTTTACGAGCAGTACTTC
>17|.|TRBJ1-1|TRBD1|TRBV18
CASSRDRVERMNTEAFF
TGTGCCAGCTCAAGGGACAGGGTTGAGAGAATGAACACTGAAGCTTTCTTT
>14|.|TRBJ2-7|.|TRBV13
CASSPSSEVDEQYF
TGTGCCAGCAGCCCTTCTAGCGAGGTGGACGAGCAGTACTTC
>16|.|TRBJ2-3|.|TRBV27
CASREEWGGSTDTQYF
TGTGCCAGCAGGGAGGAGTGGGGTGGGAGCACAGATACGCAGTATTTT
>15|.|TRBJ2-7|.|TRBV28
CASSFTLGLAYEQYF
TGTGCCAGCAGTTTTACTCTGGGGCTTGCCTACGAGCAGTACTTC
>15|.|TRBJ2-7|.|TRBV13
CASSGSQTDAYEQYF
TGTGCCAGCAGCGGATCACAGACGGATGCCTACGAGCAGTACTTC
>14|.|TRBJ2-7|.|TRBV13
CASSLRGGPGEQYF
TGTGCCAGCAGCTTAAGAGGAGGGCCTGGCGAGCAGTACTTC
>12|.|TRBJ2-7|.|TRBV6-1
CASSGQAPEQYF
TGTGCCAGCAGTGGACAGGCTCCCGAGCAGTACTTC
>15|.|TRBJ1-5|.|TRBV4-1
CASSQDAASNQPQHF
TGCGCCAGCAGCCAAGATGCAGCCAGCAATCAGCCCCAGCATTTT
>10|.|TRBJ1-2|.|TRBV5-4
CASSMDGYTF
TGTGCCAGCAGTATGGATGGCTACACCTTC
>15|.|TRBJ2-7|TRBD2|TRBV4-3
CASSQAAGARYEQYF
TGCGCCAGCAGCCAAGCTGCGGGAGCCCGTTACGAGCAGTACTTC
>16|.|TRBJ1-1|.|TRBV4-3
CASSQDLVLGGTEAFF
TGCGCCAGCAGCCAAGATCTCGTTCTGGGGGGCACTGAAGCTTTCTTT
>15|.|TRBJ2-3|.|TRBV4-1
CASSQVGPRPDTQYF
TGCGCCAGCAGCCAGGTGGGCCCTCGACCAGATACGCAGTATTTT
>13|.|TRBJ2-5|.|TRBV29-1
CSVEQGTGETQYF
TGCAGCGTTGAACAGGGAACGGGGGAGACCCAGTACTTC
>17|.|TRBJ1-6|.|TRBV2
CASSYYGGTDNNSPLHF
TGTGCCAGCAGTTACTACGGCGGGACCGATAATAATTCACCCCTCCACTTT
>17|.|TRBJ2-2|.|TRBV9
CASSVGMESLNTGELFF
TGTGCCAGCAGCGTCGGGATGGAGTCCTTAAACACCGGGGAGCTGTTTTTT
>16|.|TRBJ2-7|.|TRBV7-9
CASSPPRGNISHEQYF
TGTGCCAGCAGCCCCCCCCGAGGGAACATATCGCACGAGCAGTACTTC
>15|.|TRBJ2-3|TRBD2|TRBV28
CASSFTSGSTDTQYF
TGTGCCAGCAGTTTTACTAGCGGGTCCACAGATACGCAGTATTTT
>18|.|TRBJ2-7|TRBD1|TRBV27
CASSLTGQSGQVAYEQYF
TGTGCCAGCAGTTTAACCGGCCAGTCGGGACAGGTGGCCTACGAGCAGTACTTC
>12|.|TRBJ2-3|.|TRBV11-2
CASSLGKDTQYF
TGTGCCAGCAGCTTAGGGAAAGATACGCAGTATTTT
>16|.|TRBJ1-6|.|TRBV28
CASSLSPPGAHSPLHF
TGTGCCAGCAGTTTATCTCCGCCAGGGGCGCATTCACCCCTCCACTTT
>12|.|TRBJ1-1|.|TRBV5-4
CASSLGVTEAFF
TGTGCCAGCAGCTTGGGAGTCACTGAAGCTTTCTTT
>15|.|TRBJ1-4|.|TRBV9
CASSVGGASNEKLFF
TGTGCCAGCAGCGTAGGAGGGGCAAGCAATGAAAAACTGTTTTTT
>15|.|TRBJ1-4|.|TRBV28
CASSPAGGLGEKLFF
TGTGCCAGCAGCCCGGCGGGCGGCTTGGGGGAAAAACTGTTTTTT
>16|.|TRBJ1-4|.|TRBV9
CASSAPVSLRNEKLFF
TGTGCCAGCAGCGCTCCCGTGAGCCTTCGGAATGAAAAACTGTTTTTT
>15|.|TRBJ1-2|.|TRBV6-5
CASSYRTSGRYGYTF
TGTGCCAGCAGTTACCGCACTTCCGGGCGCTATGGCTACACCTTC
>13|once|TRBJ1-1|.|TRBV2
CASSERGNTEAFF
TGTGCCAGCAGTGAGAGGGGAAACACTGAAGCTTTCTTT
>13|.|TRBJ2-5|.|TRBV28
CASSWGEGETQYF
TGTGCCAGCTCTTGGGGGGAAGGAGAGACCCAGTACTTC
>13|.|TRBJ1-1|.|TRBV11-2
CASSLEVNTEAFF
TGTGCCAGCAGCTTAGAGGTTAACACTGAAGCTTTCTTT
>15|.|TRBJ1-6|TRBD1|TRBV2
CASSEIQGIQSPLHF
TGTGCCAGCAGTGAGATACAGGGGATCCAATCACCCCTCCACTTT
>15|.|TRBJ1-1|TRBD1|TRBV5-6
CASSEATGTNTEAFF
TGTGCCAGCAGCGAAGCGACAGGGACGAACACTGAAGCTTTCTTT
>14|.|TRBJ1-5|.|TRBV28
CASSLIGLGQPQHF
TGTGCCAGCAGTTTAATTGGCCTCGGGCAGCCCCAGCATTTT
>18|.|TRBJ2-7|TRBD1|TRBV6-1
CASSVWTGPQPTPYEQYF
TGTGCCAGCAGTGTCTGGACAGGCCCTCAGCCGACCCCCTACGAGCAGTACTTC
>13|.|TRBJ1-2|.|TRBV2
CASSDWAGDGYTF
TGTGCCAGCAGTGACTGGGCAGGGGATGGCTACACCTTC
>14|.|TRBJ2-2|.|TRBV10-3
CAIRGEAYTGELFF
TGTGCCATCAGAGGGGAGGCCTACACCGGGGAGCTGTTTTTT
>19|.|TRBJ2-7|TRBD2|TRBV27
CASSPSAPVYGGAGYEQYF
TGTGCCAGCAGCCCAAGCGCCCCTGTCTACGGGGGGGCAGGGTACGAGCAGTACTTC
>16|.|TRBJ2-1|TRBD2|TRBV27
CASSMTGTSGANEQFF
TGTGCCAGCAGTATGACCGGGACTAGCGGGGCCAATGAGCAGTTCTTC
>14|few|TRBJ1-3|.|TRBV10-1
CASSPTKNGNTIYF
TGCGCCAGCAGTCCTACCAAGAATGGAAACACCATATATTTT